The 13 T cell receptor beta chains reported below all come from one sample, sequenced in a study of response to subunit inactivated influenza vaccine. TCRdb called the RT-PCR reads again in MiXCR, with one record for every CDR3 protein. Of hundreds of thousands of distinct CDR3 sequences in the sample, 6% to 9% were seen once. The sample here was PBMCs from blood, taken around 25 months after vaccination. Receptor source: a man aged 45-69 years who received an inactivated influenza vaccine.

This clonotype was detected only a few times. The junction departs from germline at one end; a sequencing error may be responsible. The rearrangement joins TRBV7-7 to TRBJ2-1; 9 nucleotides match TRBD2. CDR3 length: 16 residues. Looked up from germline, CDR1 is SSHAT and CDR2 is FNYEAQ (reference sequence). This CDR3 is CASSLAAGGTYNEQFF. The CDR3 DNA sequence: TGTGCTAGCAGCTTAGCAGCGGGGGGCACTTACAATGAGCAGTTCTTC.

In this sample, this clonotype turned up a few times. J is TRBJ2-5 and V is TRBV11-2, with TRBD2 as a possible D gene (6 bases). This CDR3 is 17 amino acids long. The germline CDR1 and CDR2 sequences are SGHAT and FQNNGV. Trimming removed 5 bases from V and 5 bases from J, with 24 bases in between. CDR3 sequence reads: CASSRFDSSGTGETQYF. CDR3 nucleotide sequence: TGTGCCAGCAGCCGATTCGACAGTTCGGGGACTGGGGAGACCCAGTACTTC.

This clonotype was detected ten times or more. CDR3 nucleotides: TGTGCCAGCAGCCGACTAGCAGGGGAGCAGTTCTTC. This translates into CASSRLAGEQFF. The chain links TRBV7-9 to TRBJ2-1; 7 bases agree with TRBD2. The CDR3 is 12 amino acids. The V segment lost 5 bases and the J segment 10 bases; nucleotides outside the gene matches: 5. Germline assignment: CDR1 SEHNR and CDR2 FQNEAQ (reference sequence).

The chain recombines TRBV7-2 with TRBJ1-1; the D is unclear. This CDR3 has 13 amino acids. Germline V lookup: CDR1 SGHTA, CDR2 FQGNSA. Trimming took 2 bases from V and 6 from J, leaving 10 bases between them. The DNA for the CDR3 is TGTGCCAGCAGCTTATTGGCAAGACCTGAAGCTTTCTTT. Amino acids: CASSLLARPEAFF.

V usage is TRBV5-6 and J usage is TRBJ2-1, with TRBD1 matching over 8 bases. J was trimmed by 6 bases and V by 1 base; bases with no gene match: 6. There are 15 residues in the CDR3. Germline assignment: CDR1 SGHDT and CDR2 YYEEEE. DNA of the CDR3: TGTGCCAGCAGCTTGACCGGACAGGGACTCAATGAGCAGTTCTTC. It is translated as CASSLTGQGLNEQFF.

This chain uses TRBV28 with TRBJ2-3; D not resolved. V dropped 8 bases and J dropped 2 bases, with 8 bases sitting between them. This CDR3 comprises 12 residues. Germline loops: CDR1 MDHEN, CDR2 SYDVKM. CDR3 loop: CASSGLTDTQYF. CDR3 DNA sequence: TGTGCCAGCTCCGGCCTCACAGATACGCAGTATTTT. Full variable domain (remainder filled in from reference TRBV28 and TRBJ2-3): DVKVTQSSRYLVKRTGEKVFLECVQDMDHENMFWYRQDPGLGLRLIYFSYDVKMKEKGDIPEGYSVSREKKERFSLILESASTNQTSMYLCASSGLTDTQYFGPGTRLTVL.

This clonotype has only a few counts. V and J are TRBV20-1 and TRBJ2-5; tentative D call: TRBD2 (5 bases). The CDR3 length is 10 residues. The germline gives CDR1 DFQATT, CDR2 SNEGSKA (reference sequence). V shed 4 bases and J shed 7 bases, with 7 bases lying between them. The DNA for the CDR3 is TGCAGTGCTACAGAGGGGACCCAGTACTTC. Protein sequence: CSATEGTQYF.

The chain carries TRBV14 and TRBJ2-1; 12 nucleotides match TRBD2. The CDR3 is 17 residues long. J lost 0 bases, V lost 8 bases, and 8 bases had no gene match. Germline CDR1 is SGHDN and CDR2 is FVKESK. In DNA form, the CDR3 reads TGTGCCAGCGCTGGACTAGCGGGATATAGCTCCTACAATGAGCAGTTCTTC. Its translation is CASAGLAGYSSYNEQFF.

This clonotype was seen more than once but under ten times. V usage is TRBV4-2 and J usage is TRBJ1-5; D gene unclear. CDR1 is LGHNA, CDR2 YNFKEQ, per germline. This CDR3 is 15 amino acids long. Deletions cut 2 bases from V and 0 bases from J, with 8 bases between. Here the CDR3 DNA reads TGTGCCAGCAGCCAACACAGCCATAGCAATCAGCCCCAGCATTTT. The encoded protein is CASSQHSHSNQPQHF.

This clonotype was detected many times. The rearrangement joins TRBV12-3 or TRBV12-4 to TRBJ1-3; D remains ambiguous. Trimming took off 2 bases at V and 4 bases at J, with 9 bases between the two ends. The CDR3 spans 14 residues. CDR3 sequence: CASSLRSNGNTIYF. DNA of the CDR3: TGTGCCAGCAGTTTACGCTCAAACGGAAACACCATATATTTT.

This clonotype has just a few counts. This chain links TRBV20-1 with TRBJ2-7, with D perhaps given as TRBD1 or TRBD2 (5 bases each). V lost 2 bases and J lost 0, with 14 bases in between. The CDR3 consists of 15 residues. Germline V gene lookup returns CDR1 DFQATT and CDR2 SNEGSKA (reference sequence). CDR3 residues: CSARNSVGASYEQYF. The CDR3 DNA reads as TGCAGTGCTAGAAATAGCGTCGGGGCCTCCTACGAGCAGTACTTC.

This clonotype has a count of ten or more. The rearrangement uses TRBV2 and TRBJ2-5; D is uncertain. Germline-derived CDR1 and CDR2 are SNHLY and FYNNEI. V lost 1 base, J lost 3 bases, and 12 bases lay in between. This CDR3 has 15 amino acids. CDR3 nucleotides: TGTGCCAGCAGTGAAGACGCAAGAGGAAAAGAGACCCAGTACTTC. Its translation is CASSEDARGKETQYF.

This clonotype was detected ten times or more. The chain combines TRBV6-2 or TRBV6-3 with TRBJ2-2; D unresolved. In germline, CDR1 is MNHEY, CDR2 SVGEGT. This CDR3 is 14 amino acids long. V shed 6 bases and J shed 0 bases, with 8 bases lying between them. Here the CDR3 reads CASRLEPNTGELFF. In DNA, the CDR3 is TGTGCCAGCAGATTAGAACCGAACACCGGGGAGCTGTTTTTT.